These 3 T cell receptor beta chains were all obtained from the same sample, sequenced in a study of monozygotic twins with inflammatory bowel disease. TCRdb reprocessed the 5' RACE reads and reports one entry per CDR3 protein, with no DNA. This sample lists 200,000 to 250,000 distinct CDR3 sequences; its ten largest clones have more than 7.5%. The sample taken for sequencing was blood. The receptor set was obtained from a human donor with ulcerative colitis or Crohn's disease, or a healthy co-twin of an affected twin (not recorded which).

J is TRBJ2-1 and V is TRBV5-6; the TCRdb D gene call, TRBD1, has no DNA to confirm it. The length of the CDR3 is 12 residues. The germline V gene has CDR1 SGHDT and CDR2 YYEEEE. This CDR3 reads CASSDRGDEQFF.

CDR3 loop: CATSEAGLAKNIQYF. This sequence joins TRBV24-1 and TRBJ2-4. CDR1 is KGHDR and CDR2 is SFDVKD in the germline V gene. The CDR3 consists of 15 residues.

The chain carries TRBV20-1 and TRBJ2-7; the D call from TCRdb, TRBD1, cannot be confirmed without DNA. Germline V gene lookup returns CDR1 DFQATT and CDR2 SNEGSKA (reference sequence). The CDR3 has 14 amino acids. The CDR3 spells CSARHPYRDYEQYF.